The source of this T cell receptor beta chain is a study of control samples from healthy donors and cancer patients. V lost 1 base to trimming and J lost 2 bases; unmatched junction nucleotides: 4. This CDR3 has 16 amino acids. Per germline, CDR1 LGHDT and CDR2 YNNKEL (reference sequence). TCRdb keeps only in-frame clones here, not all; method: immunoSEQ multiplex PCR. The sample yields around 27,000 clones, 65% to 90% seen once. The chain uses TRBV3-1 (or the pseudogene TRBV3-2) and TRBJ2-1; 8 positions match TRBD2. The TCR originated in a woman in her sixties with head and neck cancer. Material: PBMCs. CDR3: CASSQVGTSPYNEQFF. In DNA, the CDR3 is TGTGCCAGCAGCCAAGTCGGGACTAGTCCCTACAATGAGCAGTTCTTC.